This TCR beta chain was sequenced for a study of blood T cell repertoires in COVID-19. Study-wide context: Samples of COVID-19 (acute and convalescent) were obtained from the United States, Italy and Spain. In each case, the material was cDNA or gDNA derived from T cells, B-cell-depleted T cells, or PBMCs.

How the authors handled the data: It was from reference gene primer amplification that nucleated cell counts were estimated. Libraries were prepared by immunoSEQ multiplex PCR; TCRdb keeps only in-frame clonotypes and omits some of them. That table is the source of V, J and clone size, and D and trimming were worked out from the DNA. The table records about 83,000 clones, around 87% of them present only once. Trimming at V came to 5 bases and at J to 1 base, leaving 13 bases not matched to a gene. Germline values: CDR1 PRHDT, CDR2 FYEKMQ (reference sequence). The CDR3 runs 20 residues. This sequence originates from a man at least 80 years old with active or convalescent COVID-19. This chain connects TRBV13 to TRBJ2-3; TRBD2 matches 15 bases. The material sequenced was peripheral blood. CDR3 sequence reads: CASSHTTGTSGRQGTDTQYF. The CDR3 DNA is TGTGCCAGCAGCCACACGACCGGGACTAGCGGGAGGCAGGGCACAGATACGCAGTATTTT.